Listed below are T cell receptor beta chains from one sample, sequenced in a study of cytomegalovirus exposure and HLA in healthy donors. TCRdb's table, derived via immunoSEQ multiplex PCR, lists solely in-frame clones and lacks some. Altogether about 300,000 clones are present, about nine tenths being singletons, with the ten largest covering 3.5% to 4.5%. The sequencing sample was made of PBMCs. The receptors here all came from a man in his forties in good health and CMV-seropositive. The CDR3 runs from the conserved cysteine through the conserved F or W. Fields, in order: D gene, V gene, J gene, clone size, CDR3 protein, CDR3 DNA. A D gene is named only where the DNA matches it firmly. Size is stated for part of the rows, as once, few or many counts, or as a class when the clone is expanded.

d_gene: .; v_gene: TRBV7-3; j_gene: TRBJ2-7; abundance: .; CDR3aa: CASSQQTDSGNEQYF; CDR3nt: TGTGCCAGCAGCCAACAAACGGACAGCGGCAACGAGCAGTACTTC
d_gene: .; v_gene: TRBV6-5; j_gene: TRBJ2-1; abundance: .; CDR3aa: CASTERASYNEQFF; CDR3nt: TGTGCCAGCACGGAGCGGGCGTCCTACAATGAGCAGTTCTTC
d_gene: TRBD2; v_gene: TRBV11-2; j_gene: TRBJ2-1; abundance: .; CDR3aa: CASRREGDEQFF; CDR3nt: TGTGCCAGCAGACGGGAGGGGGATGAGCAGTTCTTC
d_gene: .; v_gene: TRBV7-9; j_gene: TRBJ2-7; abundance: .; CDR3aa: CASSHGHQGEQYF; CDR3nt: TGTGCCAGCAGCCACGGACATCAAGGGGAGCAGTACTTC
d_gene: .; v_gene: TRBV7-9; j_gene: TRBJ1-1; abundance: .; CDR3aa: CASTRDTLNTEAFF; CDR3nt: TGTGCCAGCACCCGGGACACCTTGAACACTGAAGCTTTCTTT
d_gene: TRBD2; v_gene: TRBV10-2; j_gene: TRBJ2-3; abundance: .; CDR3aa: CASRAGSSGVDTQYF; CDR3nt: TGCGCCAGCAGAGCCGGGTCCAGCGGGGTAGATACGCAGTATTTT
d_gene: TRBD1; v_gene: TRBV6-5; j_gene: TRBJ1-2; abundance: .; CDR3aa: CASSYVRTGGAYGYTF; CDR3nt: TGTGCCAGCAGTTACGTTCGGACAGGGGGCGCCTATGGCTACACCTTC
d_gene: TRBD1; v_gene: TRBV18; j_gene: TRBJ2-7; abundance: .; CDR3aa: CASSPLGQESYEQYF; CDR3nt: TGTGCCAGCTCACCTCTGGGACAGGAGAGCTACGAGCAGTACTTC
d_gene: TRBD1; v_gene: TRBV27; j_gene: TRBJ2-5; abundance: .; CDR3aa: CASSGQGPQETQYF; CDR3nt: TGTGCCAGCAGCGGACAGGGGCCCCAAGAGACCCAGTACTTC
d_gene: .; v_gene: TRBV28; j_gene: TRBJ2-1; abundance: .; CDR3aa: CASSERTSYNEQFF; CDR3nt: TGTGCCAGTAGTGAGCGGACCTCCTACAATGAGCAGTTCTTC
d_gene: .; v_gene: TRBV6-1; j_gene: TRBJ2-3; abundance: .; CDR3aa: CASSLAFSTDTQYF; CDR3nt: TGTGCCAGCAGCCTAGCGTTCAGCACAGATACGCAGTATTTT
d_gene: .; v_gene: TRBV15; j_gene: TRBJ2-3; abundance: .; CDR3aa: CATSRDATHSDTQYF; CDR3nt: TGTGCCACCAGCAGAGATGCCACACATTCAGATACGCAGTATTTT
d_gene: .; v_gene: TRBV28; j_gene: TRBJ2-3; abundance: .; CDR3aa: CASSLGPGDGTDTQYF; CDR3nt: TGTGCCAGCAGTTTGGGGCCAGGGGATGGCACAGATACGCAGTATTTT
d_gene: .; v_gene: TRBV25-1; j_gene: TRBJ1-2; abundance: .; CDR3aa: CASSDPLAGMSPYGYTF; CDR3nt: TGTGCCAGCAGTGACCCCCTCGCAGGGATGAGTCCCTATGGCTACACCTTC
d_gene: TRBD1; v_gene: TRBV6-1; j_gene: TRBJ2-7; abundance: .; CDR3aa: CASSEGQTGEYEQYF; CDR3nt: TGTGCCAGCAGTGAAGGGCAAACAGGGGAGTACGAGCAGTACTTC
d_gene: TRBD2; v_gene: TRBV28; j_gene: TRBJ2-7; abundance: once; CDR3aa: CASSSRLAGGYEQYF; CDR3nt: TGTGCCAGCAGTTCTCGACTAGCGGGAGGGTACGAGCAGTACTTC
d_gene: TRBD1; v_gene: TRBV5-1; j_gene: TRBJ2-7; abundance: .; CDR3aa: CASSLGTGVAYEQYF; CDR3nt: TGCGCCAGCAGCTTGGGGACAGGGGTAGCCTACGAGCAGTACTTC
d_gene: .; v_gene: TRBV6-6; j_gene: TRBJ2-6; abundance: once; CDR3aa: CASGAGANVLTF; CDR3nt: TGTGCCAGCGGAGCTGGGGCCAACGTCCTGACTTTC
d_gene: .; v_gene: TRBV29-1; j_gene: TRBJ2-7; abundance: .; CDR3aa: CSVGLGEGYEQYF; CDR3nt: TGCAGCGTTGGCCTCGGAGAGGGCTACGAGCAGTACTTC
d_gene: .; v_gene: TRBV28; j_gene: TRBJ1-2; abundance: .; CDR3aa: CASSTPALDSYGYTF; CDR3nt: TGTGCCAGCAGCACCCCCGCGTTAGACTCCTATGGCTACACCTTC
d_gene: .; v_gene: TRBV7-9; j_gene: TRBJ2-7; abundance: .; CDR3aa: CALPNGAGVQYF; CDR3nt: TGTGCCCTTCCTAATGGCGCCGGGGTACAGTACTTC
d_gene: .; v_gene: TRBV27; j_gene: TRBJ2-3; abundance: few; CDR3aa: CASSLRRGSADTQYF; CDR3nt: TGTGCCAGCAGCCTACGACGGGGTTCGGCAGATACGCAGTATTTT
d_gene: .; v_gene: TRBV19; j_gene: TRBJ1-1; abundance: .; CDR3aa: CASSIAGVSDTEAFF; CDR3nt: TGTGCCAGTAGTATAGCAGGGGTGTCAGACACTGAAGCTTTCTTT
d_gene: TRBD1; v_gene: TRBV7-9; j_gene: TRBJ1-2; abundance: .; CDR3aa: CASSLVGTELYGYTF; CDR3nt: TGTGCCAGCAGCTTAGTGGGGACAGAGTTATATGGCTACACCTTC
d_gene: TRBD2; v_gene: TRBV25-1; j_gene: TRBJ2-1; abundance: .; CDR3aa: CASSESGLAGDEEQFF; CDR3nt: TGTGCCAGCAGTGAATCCGGACTAGCGGGTGATGAGGAGCAGTTCTTC
d_gene: TRBD1; v_gene: TRBV29-1; j_gene: TRBJ2-7; abundance: .; CDR3aa: CSGLDRGYEQYF; CDR3nt: TGCAGCGGATTGGACAGGGGATACGAGCAGTACTTC
d_gene: .; v_gene: TRBV6-6; j_gene: TRBJ2-5; abundance: once; CDR3aa: CASSLDGGGETQYF; CDR3nt: TGTGCCAGCAGTTTGGACGGTGGAGGGGAGACCCAGTACTTC
d_gene: .; v_gene: TRBV5-5; j_gene: TRBJ2-7; abundance: .; CDR3aa: CASSLEGASHYEQYF; CDR3nt: TGTGCCAGCAGCTTGGAAGGTGCTAGTCACTACGAGCAGTACTTC
d_gene: TRBD2; v_gene: TRBV11-1; j_gene: TRBJ2-5; abundance: .; CDR3aa: CASSLEASGSLETQYF; CDR3nt: TGTGCCAGCAGCTTAGAGGCTAGCGGGAGCCTGGAGACCCAGTACTTC
d_gene: .; v_gene: TRBV9; j_gene: TRBJ2-3; abundance: .; CDR3aa: CASSVVASGTDTQYF; CDR3nt: TGTGCCAGCAGCGTAGTGGCTAGCGGCACAGATACGCAGTATTTT
d_gene: .; v_gene: TRBV27; j_gene: TRBJ1-2; abundance: .; CDR3aa: CASSLSRGAYGYTF; CDR3nt: TGTGCCAGCAGTTTATCGCGGGGAGCCTATGGCTACACCTTC
d_gene: TRBD1; v_gene: TRBV2; j_gene: TRBJ2-2; abundance: .; CDR3aa: CASSGQGNTGELFF; CDR3nt: TGTGCCAGCAGTGGACAGGGAAACACCGGGGAGCTGTTTTTT
d_gene: TRBD2; v_gene: TRBV18; j_gene: TRBJ2-1; abundance: .; CDR3aa: CASSPGLAGGGNEQFF; CDR3nt: TGTGCCAGCTCACCCGGACTAGCGGGAGGTGGGAATGAGCAGTTCTTC
d_gene: .; v_gene: TRBV27; j_gene: TRBJ2-1; abundance: .; CDR3aa: CASSTGTFQQFF; CDR3nt: TGTGCCAGCAGTACAGGGACATTTCAGCAGTTCTTC
d_gene: .; v_gene: TRBV5-4; j_gene: TRBJ2-7; abundance: .; CDR3aa: CASSPRGGQDYEQYF; CDR3nt: TGTGCCAGCAGCCCCAGGGGTGGACAAGACTACGAGCAGTACTTC
d_gene: .; v_gene: TRBV7-3; j_gene: TRBJ2-4; abundance: .; CDR3aa: CASSAGGGAKNIQYF; CDR3nt: TGTGCCAGCAGCGCTGGCGGTGGAGCCAAAAACATTCAGTACTTC
d_gene: .; v_gene: TRBV5-4; j_gene: TRBJ2-1; abundance: .; CDR3aa: CASSSSRGAYNEQFF; CDR3nt: TGTGCCAGCAGCTCCTCCCGGGGGGCTTACAATGAGCAGTTCTTC
d_gene: .; v_gene: TRBV29-1; j_gene: TRBJ2-1; abundance: once; CDR3aa: CSVEGREGGYHKFF; CDR3nt: TGCAGCGTTGAAGGGCGGGAAGGAGGTTATCATAAGTTCTTC
d_gene: TRBD1; v_gene: TRBV29-1; j_gene: TRBJ2-7; abundance: .; CDR3aa: CSVSLGTGGHEQYF; CDR3nt: TGCAGCGTTAGTCTGGGGACAGGGGGCCACGAGCAGTACTTC
d_gene: .; v_gene: TRBV5-1; j_gene: TRBJ2-7; abundance: .; CDR3aa: CASSRDTSFVYEQYF; CDR3nt: TGCGCCAGCAGCCGGGACACTAGTTTCGTCTACGAGCAGTACTTC
d_gene: TRBD2; v_gene: TRBV7-3; j_gene: TRBJ2-1; abundance: once; CDR3aa: CASSAPGLAGGNGSYNEQFF; CDR3nt: TGTGCCAGCAGCGCGCCGGGACTAGCGGGAGGGAATGGCAGTTACAATGAGCAGTTCTTC
d_gene: .; v_gene: TRBV7-9; j_gene: TRBJ1-3; abundance: few; CDR3aa: CASSLTAGNTIYF; CDR3nt: TGTGCCAGCAGCTTAACAGCTGGAAACACCATATATTTT
d_gene: .; v_gene: TRBV7-7; j_gene: TRBJ2-3; abundance: once; CDR3aa: CASSSGEPSDTQYF; CDR3nt: TGTGCTAGCAGCTCCGGAGAGCCGTCAGATACGCAGTATTTT
d_gene: .; v_gene: TRBV18; j_gene: TRBJ2-6; abundance: once; CDR3aa: CASSPPGGYGANVLTF; CDR3nt: TGTGCCAGCTCACCACCTGGAGGATATGGGGCCAACGTCCTGACTTTC
d_gene: TRBD1; v_gene: TRBV27; j_gene: TRBJ2-5; abundance: .; CDR3aa: CASRPGTGRETQYF; CDR3nt: TGTGCCAGCAGGCCCGGGACAGGGAGGGAGACCCAGTACTTC